This T cell receptor beta chain originates from a study of cytomegalovirus exposure and HLA in healthy donors. Germline CDR1 is SGDLS and CDR2 is YYNGEE. CDR3 size: 16 residues. V shed 4 bases, J shed 5 bases, and the junction held 8 bases outside the gene matches. Use of 60 Vbeta and 13 Jbeta primers characterized the PCR. Measured with immunoSEQ multiplex PCR; TCRdb has only the in-frame clones, and not every one. The sample has approximately 140,000 clones, around 80% seen once. The receptor was isolated from a middle-aged man in good health and CMV-seronegative. The rearrangement links TRBV9 to TRBJ2-1; 11 positions agree with TRBD2. What was sequenced was PBMCs. The CDR3 DNA reads TGTGCCAGCAGCTCTACAACGGGACTAGCGGACAATGAGCAGTTCTTC. Amino acid sequence: CASSSTTGLADNEQFF.